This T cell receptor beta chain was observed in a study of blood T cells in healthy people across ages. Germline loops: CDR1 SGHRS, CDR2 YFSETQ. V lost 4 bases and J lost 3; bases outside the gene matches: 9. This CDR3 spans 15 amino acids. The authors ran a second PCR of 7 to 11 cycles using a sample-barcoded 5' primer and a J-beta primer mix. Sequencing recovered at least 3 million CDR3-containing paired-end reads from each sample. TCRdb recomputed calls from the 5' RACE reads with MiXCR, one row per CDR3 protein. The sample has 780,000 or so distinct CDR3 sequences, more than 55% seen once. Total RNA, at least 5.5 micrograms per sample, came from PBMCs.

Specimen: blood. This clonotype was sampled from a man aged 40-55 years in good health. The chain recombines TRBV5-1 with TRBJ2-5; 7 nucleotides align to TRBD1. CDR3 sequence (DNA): TGCGCCAGCAGCAAGACCGGGACAGTGAAAGAGACCCAGTACTTC. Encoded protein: CASSKTGTVKETQYF.